This TCR beta chain was captured in a study of cytomegalovirus exposure and HLA in healthy donors. This clone was observed once. Its antigen is unknown. Mismatch with germline at one junction end may stem from a read error. Study conclusions and caveats: A few V segments could not be told apart, such as TRBV6-2 and TRBV6-3, and were left out. TCR beta V- and J-gene trimming was later associated with a missense DCLRE1C variant. A highly shared variant cluster was judged a likely technical artifact. Evidence from a later analysis indicated that most CMV-associated TCR beta chains looked HLA-restricted.

The PCR made use of 60 Vbeta and 13 Jbeta primers. Libraries were prepared by immunoSEQ multiplex PCR; TCRdb keeps only in-frame clonotypes and omits some of them. Found here are about 130,000 clones, about 74% of them singletons; the top ten hold around 4.1%. The germline V gene has CDR1 MNHEY and CDR2 SMNVEV (reference sequence). The CDR3 runs to 15 residues. The genes are TRBV27 and TRBJ2-7, with 9 bases identical to TRBD2. Sample: PBMCs. The receptor was derived from a man younger than 35 in good health and CMV-seropositive. The CDR3 loop reads CASSNQTSGTYERYF. The DNA for the CDR3 is TGTGCCAGCAGCAACCAGACTAGCGGAACCTACGAGCGGTACTTC.